This TCR beta chain was profiled in a study of blood T cell repertoires in COVID-19 (dated by TCRdb to the early 2020s). Background on the whole study: Collaborator samples came from the United States, Italy and Spain and covered acute and convalescent phases of COVID-19. The prospective study material was composed of cDNA or gDNA derived from T cells, B-cell-depleted T cells, or PBMCs. Subjects who had been exposed to COVID-19, were actively infected with it, or had recovered from it provided the deeply sampled blood TCRbeta repertoires that made up the dataset. The repertoires were released in a freely available public database intended as a resource for research on the immune response to SARS-CoV-2. Samples came from the ongoing ImmuneRACE study (first 160 participants) plus 1,254 subjects from 6 global collaborators. Nearly every sample came with metadata listing a de-identified subject ID, COVID-19 status, age in years and sex. Where available, HLA class I and class II types were taken from metadata supplied by the sample provider and were not determined by assay-based typing. The full study reports these points: Clinical and demographic metadata were provided uncurated, with the amount varying by source and participant.

The immunoSEQ Assay, a bias-controlled multiplex PCR, was used to amplify TCRbeta CDR3 regions from genomic DNA. Turning to the authors' computational methods: Nucleated cell counts per sample were estimated from amplification of reference gene primers within the assay. To quantify the absolute abundance of each unique TCRbeta CDR3 rearrangement, sequence reads were collapsed and filtered. Productive Simpson clonality was computed per sample as the square root of Simpson's diversity index over productive rearrangements. TCRdb stores this immuneACCESS table with in-frame sequences only. Part of the clones is absent; in the studies checked, under half of the shortfall reflects unresolved V genes, and no reason is known for the rest. D and trimming come from the DNA, and the V and J calls and clone size come from that table. This sample gives about 110,000 clones in total; over 65% of them show up just once. The leading ten clones occupy over 3.5% of the sample.

This clone was seen once. The specificity of this receptor is unknown. The sample holds no much larger clone one base away, and base qualities are not on file. The collaborating institutions used their own protocols to collect whole blood in K2EDTA tubes. For TCRbeta analysis, collaborators shipped samples in one of three forms: frozen whole blood, isolated PBMCs, or DNA extracted from either of those sample types. Taken from the germline V gene (reference sequence), the CDR1 and CDR2 loops are SGHNT and YYREEE. The CDR3 goes from the cysteine to the phenylalanine over 16 residues. Only the CDR3 DNA stays, 48 bases, in frame from base 1. V drops 1 base and J drops 6 bases, leaving 18 bases in between.

The sequencing input was peripheral blood. The rearranged chain carries TRBV5-4 and TRBJ2-3; TRBD2 might be the D gene, on 5 matching bases. The clonotype originates from an elderly woman with acute or convalescent COVID-19. The DNA sequence is as follows: TGTGCCAGCAGCTTGTCTGGCGGGCCCAAGGACGATACGCAGTATTTT. Translated, this is CASSLSGGPKDDTQYF.